The present T cell receptor beta chain was sequenced within a study of OX40 agonist ivuxolimab in advanced cancers. In the study overall: The drug used for patients, ivuxolimab, was an agonistic anti-OX40 (CD134) antibody. Participants, about 83% male, averaged approximately 60 years of age, ranging from 23 to 79. Notes on the study in general: Within 6 weeks, CD4+ and CD8+ blood T cells expanded clonally at 0.1 to 3.0 mg/kg.

The germline V gene encodes CDR1 SGDLS and CDR2 YYNGEE. The V and J ends lost 0 bases and 6 bases respectively, with 10 bases between them. The CDR3 extends over 13 amino acids. As regards this clone: Its antigen is as yet unknown.

Clones were read by immunoSEQ multiplex PCR, and TCRdb kept only the in-frame ones, dropping some. The sample lists about 53,000 clones; 88% were seen once. The source of this sequence is an adult with an advanced solid tumor such as melanoma, head and neck, liver or kidney cancer. The sample was CD4+ or CD8+ T cells sorted from blood, taken in a trial of the OX40 agonist ivuxolimab. The rearrangement joins TRBV9 to TRBJ2-7, with D perhaps TRBD1 (5 bases). The CDR3 DNA sequence: TGTGCCAGCAGCGTAGCTGACAGTGGCGAGCAGTACTTC. This gives the protein CASSVADSGEQYF.